The clone carrying this TCR beta chain was seen a single time. This entry is derived from a study of OX40 agonist ivuxolimab in advanced cancers. About the study: Hepatocellular carcinoma, melanoma, renal cell or head and neck cancer occurred in dose-escalation patients. The study reported partial responses in three patients: one hepatocellular carcinoma, two cutaneous melanoma.

Libraries were prepared by immunoSEQ multiplex PCR; TCRdb keeps only in-frame clonotypes and omits some of them. Of about 83,000 clones in the sample, 84% were seen once. Exclusion applied to patients with autoimmune disease history or systemic immunosuppression. Between the trimmed V and J ends, which lost 3 bases and 2 bases, there was a span of 11 bases. This CDR3 comprises 14 residues. Per germline, CDR1 SGHRS and CDR2 YFSETQ. This clonotype originated in an adult with an advanced solid tumor such as melanoma, head and neck, liver or kidney cancer. The chain employs TRBV5-1 and TRBJ2-5; D gene ambiguous. Sample: CD4+ or CD8+ T cells sorted from blood, taken in a trial of the OX40 agonist ivuxolimab. This CDR3 is CASSSLPGQETQYF. The DNA of the CDR3 is TGCGCCAGCAGCTCCCTTCCCGGGCAAGAGACCCAGTACTTC.